This entry lists 8 T cell receptor beta chains sequenced from one sample in a study of shared clonotypes between healthy human individuals. Clones were sequenced by immunoSEQ multiplex PCR, and TCRdb holds only the in-frame ones, with some missing. Among about 2.3 million clones listed, around 90% were seen once. Sequenced sample: naive CD4+ T cells from PBMCs. Subset described: CD45RA+ positively selected. Receptor source: a man aged 18 to 29 in good health. Some clones in this sample may be carry-over from other donors' samples.

This sequence joins TRBV7-9 and TRBJ1-4, with 10 bases fitting TRBD1. Germline trimming cut 3 bases from V and 7 bases from J; bases unmatched to any gene: 2. Germline values: CDR1 SEHNR, CDR2 FQNEAQ (reference sequence). The CDR3 is 14 residues long. The CDR3 DNA reads as TGTGCCAGCAGCTTGGGGACAGGGGTTGAAAAACTGTTTTTT. Protein product: CASSLGTGVEKLFF.

In the case of this clone: The sample holds other DNA sequences that translate to the same CDR3. The rearrangement uses TRBV5-4 and TRBJ1-1; D ambiguous. CDR1 SGHNT and CDR2 YYREEE come from the germline V gene (reference sequence). The CDR3 has 13 residues. Trimming removed 2 bases from V and 2 bases from J, with 7 bases in between. CDR3 coding DNA: TGTGCCAGCAGCTTCCAGGTTAACACTGAAGCTTTCTTT. Translating it yields CASSFQVNTEAFF.

Of note for this clone: The same CDR3 can be traced to other DNA sequences in this sample. V and J are TRBV4-2 and TRBJ1-2; the match to TRBD1 covers 7 bases. Germline CDR1 reads LGHNA; CDR2 reads YNFKEQ. Trimming took 1 base from V and 6 from J; bases not matched to a gene: 5. This CDR3 spans 14 amino acids. The CDR3 coding sequence is TGTGCCAGCAGCCAAGGGACAGGAGGGGATGGCTACACCTTC. This gives the protein CASSQGTGGDGYTF.

J is TRBJ1-2 and V is TRBV9; D is ambiguous. The ends were cut back, 3 bases at V and 8 bases at J, with 14 bases in the middle. The germline gives CDR1 SGDLS, CDR2 YYNGEE. This CDR3 contains 13 residues. For the CDR3, the DNA is TGTGCCAGCAGCGGGCCGAGGGAGTTGGGCTACACCTTC. The encoded protein is CASSGPRELGYTF.

V and J are TRBV11-2 and TRBJ2-7; D is perhaps TRBD2 (6 bases). CDR3 length: 15 amino acids. Germline lookup yields CDR1 SGHAT and CDR2 FQNNGV. V was clipped by 1 base and J by 2 bases, with 12 bases between them. The CDR3 DNA reads TGTGCCAGCAGCTTAGTGCGGGGTGCCCCCTACGAGCAGTACTTC. Translation gives CASSLVRGAPYEQYF.

This clone was found once. The CDR3 DNA reads TGCGCCAGCAGCAGGAGTTCTGGAAACACCATATATTTT. This gives the protein CASSRSSGNTIYF. The V gene is TRBV5-1, the J gene TRBJ1-3; no definite D call. In germline, CDR1 is SGHRS, CDR2 YFSETQ. V lost 4 bases and J lost 1, with 6 bases in between. The CDR3 runs 13 residues.

The genes are TRBV28 and TRBJ1-6; D unclear. Germline values: CDR1 MDHEN, CDR2 SYDVKM. CDR3 length equals 12 residues. V lost 5 bases to trimming and J lost 14 bases, with 13 bases between them. The CDR3 reads CASSPLTSTLHF. The DNA of the CDR3 is TGTGCCAGCAGTCCTCTCACTTCCACCCTCCACTTT.

The chain recombines TRBV10-3 with TRBJ2-1, with a tentative D call TRBD2 (6 bases). The germline CDR1 and CDR2 sequences are ENHRY and SYGVKD. This CDR3 contains 16 residues. V lost 4 bases to trimming and J lost 2 bases, with 15 bases between them. The CDR3, as DNA: TGTGCCATCAGTGCGTTGGGGGGTCCGGCCTACAATGAGCAGTTCTTC. Translated: CAISALGGPAYNEQFF.